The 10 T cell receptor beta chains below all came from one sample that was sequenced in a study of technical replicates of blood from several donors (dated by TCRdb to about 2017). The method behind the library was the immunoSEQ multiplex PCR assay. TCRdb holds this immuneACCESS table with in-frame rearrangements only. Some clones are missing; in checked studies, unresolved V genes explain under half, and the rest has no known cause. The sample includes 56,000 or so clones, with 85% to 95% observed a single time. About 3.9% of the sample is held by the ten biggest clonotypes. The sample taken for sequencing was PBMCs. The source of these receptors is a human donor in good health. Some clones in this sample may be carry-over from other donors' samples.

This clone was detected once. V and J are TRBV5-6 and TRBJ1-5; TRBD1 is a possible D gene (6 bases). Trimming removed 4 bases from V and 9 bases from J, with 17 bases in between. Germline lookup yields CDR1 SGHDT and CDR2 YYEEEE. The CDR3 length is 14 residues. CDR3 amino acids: CASSTLTGEGPQHF. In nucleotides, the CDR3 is TGTGCCAGCAGCACCTTGACAGGCGAAGGGCCCCAGCATTTT.

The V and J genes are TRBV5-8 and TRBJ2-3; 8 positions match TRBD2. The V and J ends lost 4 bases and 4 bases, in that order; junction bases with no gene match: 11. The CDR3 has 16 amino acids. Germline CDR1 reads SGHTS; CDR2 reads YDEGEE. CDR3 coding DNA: TGTGCCAGCAGCCTCCAGGGTAGCGGGATTTCAGATACGCAGTATTTT. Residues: CASSLQGSGISDTQYF.

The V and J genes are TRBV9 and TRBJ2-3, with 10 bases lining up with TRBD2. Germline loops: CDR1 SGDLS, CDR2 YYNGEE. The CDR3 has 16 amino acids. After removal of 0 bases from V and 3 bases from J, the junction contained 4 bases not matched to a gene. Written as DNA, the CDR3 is TGTGCCAGCAGCGTAGCTCTAGCGGGGGAGACAGATACGCAGTATTTT. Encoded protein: CASSVALAGETDTQYF.

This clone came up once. In nucleotides, the CDR3 is TGTGCTAGTGGGACATCCTGGGACATCTCCTACGAGCAGTACTTC. Its protein is CASGTSWDISYEQYF. This sequence joins TRBV12-5 and TRBJ2-7; weak D call: TRBD1 (6 bases). CDR1 and CDR2 from the germline V gene are LGHNT and FRNRAP. This CDR3 region has 15 residues. Trimming removed 6 bases from V and 0 bases from J, with 15 bases in between.

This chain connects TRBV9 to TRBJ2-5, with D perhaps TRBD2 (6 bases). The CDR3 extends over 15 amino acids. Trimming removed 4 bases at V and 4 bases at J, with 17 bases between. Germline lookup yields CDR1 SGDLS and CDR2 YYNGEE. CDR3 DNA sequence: TGTGCCAGCAGCCCCCGCGGGTGGCGGGGAGAGACCCAGTACTTC. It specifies CASSPRGWRGETQYF.

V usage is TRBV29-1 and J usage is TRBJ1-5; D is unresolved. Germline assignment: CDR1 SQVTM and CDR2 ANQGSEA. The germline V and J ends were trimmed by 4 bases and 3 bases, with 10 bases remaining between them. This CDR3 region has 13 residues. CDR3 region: CSVVEHYNQPQHF. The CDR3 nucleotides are TGCAGCGTTGTCGAGCACTACAATCAGCCCCAGCATTTT. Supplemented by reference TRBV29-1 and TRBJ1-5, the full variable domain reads SAVISQKPSRDICQRGTSLTIQCQVDSQVTMMFWYRQQPGQSLTLIATANQGSEATYESGFVIDKFPISRPNLTFSTLTVSNMSPEDSSIYLCSVVEHYNQPQHFGDGTRLSIL.

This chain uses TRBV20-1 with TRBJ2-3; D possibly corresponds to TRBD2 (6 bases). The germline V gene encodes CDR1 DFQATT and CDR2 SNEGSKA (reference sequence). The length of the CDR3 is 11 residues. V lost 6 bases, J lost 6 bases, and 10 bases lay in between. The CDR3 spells CSARRGDTQYF. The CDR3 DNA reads TGCAGTGCACGGCGGGGTGATACGCAGTATTTT.

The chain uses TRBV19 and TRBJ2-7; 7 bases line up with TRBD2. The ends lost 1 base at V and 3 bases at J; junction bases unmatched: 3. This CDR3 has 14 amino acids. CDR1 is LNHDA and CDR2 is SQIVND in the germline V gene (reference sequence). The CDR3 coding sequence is TGTGCCAGTAGTATAGGGGGGGGAAGCTACGAGCAGTACTTC. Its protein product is CASSIGGGSYEQYF.

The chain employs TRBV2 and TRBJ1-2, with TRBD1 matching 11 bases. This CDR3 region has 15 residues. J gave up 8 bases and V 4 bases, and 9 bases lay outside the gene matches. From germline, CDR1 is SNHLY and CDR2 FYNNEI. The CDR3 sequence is CASSVGTGGIGGYTF. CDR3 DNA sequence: TGTGCCAGCAGTGTAGGGACAGGGGGGATTGGGGGCTACACCTTC.

The CDR3 region is CAWSVPADRSYEQYF. The CDR3 region has the DNA TGTGCCTGGAGTGTACCAGCGGACAGGTCCTACGAGCAGTACTTC. The gene calls are TRBV30 and TRBJ2-7, with 7 bases fitting TRBD1. V was pared by 0 bases and J by 1 base, with 6 bases of the junction left unmatched. The CDR3 totals 15 residues. From germline, CDR1 is GTSNPN and CDR2 SVGIG (reference sequence).